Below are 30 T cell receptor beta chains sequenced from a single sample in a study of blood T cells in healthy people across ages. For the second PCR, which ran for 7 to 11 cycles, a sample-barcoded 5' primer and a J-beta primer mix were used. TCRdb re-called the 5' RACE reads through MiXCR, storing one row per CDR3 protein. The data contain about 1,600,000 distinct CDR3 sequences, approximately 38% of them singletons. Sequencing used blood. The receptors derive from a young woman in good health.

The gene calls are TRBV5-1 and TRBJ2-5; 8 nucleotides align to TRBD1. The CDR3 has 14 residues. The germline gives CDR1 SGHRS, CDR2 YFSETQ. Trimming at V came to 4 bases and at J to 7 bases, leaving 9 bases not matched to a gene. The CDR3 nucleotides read TGCGCCAGCAGCAAAATACAGGGGGAGGTGACCCAGTACTTC. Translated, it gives CASSKIQGEVTQYF.

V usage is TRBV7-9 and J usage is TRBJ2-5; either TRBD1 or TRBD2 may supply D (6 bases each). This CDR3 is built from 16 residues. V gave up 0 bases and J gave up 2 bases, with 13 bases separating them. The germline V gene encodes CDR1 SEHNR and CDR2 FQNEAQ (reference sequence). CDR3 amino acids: CASSLAGGGLQETQYF. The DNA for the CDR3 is TGTGCCAGCAGCTTAGCTGGAGGGGGGCTGCAAGAGACCCAGTACTTC.

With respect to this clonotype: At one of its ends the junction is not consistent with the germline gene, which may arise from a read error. CDR3 region: CASSLAFEKLFF. CDR3 nucleotide sequence: TGTGCCAGCAGCCTCGCTTTTGAAAAACTATTTTTT. This chain uses TRBV11-2 with TRBJ1-4; D not resolved. CDR3 length equals 12 residues. Germline CDR1 SGHAT, CDR2 FQNNGV.

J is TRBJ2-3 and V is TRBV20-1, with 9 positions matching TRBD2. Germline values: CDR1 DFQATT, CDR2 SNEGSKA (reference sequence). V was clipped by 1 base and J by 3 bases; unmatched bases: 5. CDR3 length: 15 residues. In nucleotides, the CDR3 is TGCAGTGCTAGAGTAGCTAGCGGGGTAACAGATACGCAGTATTTT. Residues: CSARVASGVTDTQYF.

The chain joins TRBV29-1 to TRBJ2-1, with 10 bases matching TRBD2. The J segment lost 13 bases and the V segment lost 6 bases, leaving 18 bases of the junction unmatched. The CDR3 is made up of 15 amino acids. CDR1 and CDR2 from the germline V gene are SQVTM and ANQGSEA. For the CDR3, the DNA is TGCAGCGTAGCCCCTAGCGGGGGCCGGGTAGAGACCCAGTTCTTC. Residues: CSVAPSGGRVETQFF.

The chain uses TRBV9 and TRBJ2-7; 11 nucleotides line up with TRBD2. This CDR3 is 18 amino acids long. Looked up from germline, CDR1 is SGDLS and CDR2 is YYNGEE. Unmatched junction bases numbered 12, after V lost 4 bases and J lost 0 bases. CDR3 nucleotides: TGTGCCAGCAGCCCTTCGACTAGCGGGATTCCCCTCTCCTACGAGCAGTACTTC. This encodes CASSPSTSGIPLSYEQYF.

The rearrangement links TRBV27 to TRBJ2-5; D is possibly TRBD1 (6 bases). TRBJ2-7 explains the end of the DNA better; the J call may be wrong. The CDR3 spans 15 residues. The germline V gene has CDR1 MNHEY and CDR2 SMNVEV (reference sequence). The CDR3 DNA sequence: TGTGCCAGCAGTTTATCTCCGACAGGTTCCTACGAGCAGTACTTC. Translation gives CASSLSPTGSYEQYF.

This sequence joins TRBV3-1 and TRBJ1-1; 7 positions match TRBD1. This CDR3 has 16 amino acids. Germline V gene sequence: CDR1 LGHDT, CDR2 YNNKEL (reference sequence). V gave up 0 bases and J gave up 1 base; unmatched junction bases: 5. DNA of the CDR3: TGTGCCAGCAGCCAAGATCCGGCAGGGGGGAACACTGAAGCTTTCTTT. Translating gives CASSQDPAGGNTEAFF.

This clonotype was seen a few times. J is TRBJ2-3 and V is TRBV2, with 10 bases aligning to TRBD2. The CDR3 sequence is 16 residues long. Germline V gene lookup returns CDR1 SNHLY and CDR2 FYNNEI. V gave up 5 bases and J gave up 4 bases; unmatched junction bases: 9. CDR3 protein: CASSKRTSGESDTQYF. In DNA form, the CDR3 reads TGTGCCAGCAGTAAAAGGACTAGCGGAGAGTCAGATACGCAGTATTTT.

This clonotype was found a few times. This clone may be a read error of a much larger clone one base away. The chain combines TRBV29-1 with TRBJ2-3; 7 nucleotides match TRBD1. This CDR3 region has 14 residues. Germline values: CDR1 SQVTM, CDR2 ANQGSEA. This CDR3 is CSVDRQVGTDTRYF. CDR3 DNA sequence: TGCAGCGTTGATCGGCAGGTGGGGACAGATACGCGGTATTTT.

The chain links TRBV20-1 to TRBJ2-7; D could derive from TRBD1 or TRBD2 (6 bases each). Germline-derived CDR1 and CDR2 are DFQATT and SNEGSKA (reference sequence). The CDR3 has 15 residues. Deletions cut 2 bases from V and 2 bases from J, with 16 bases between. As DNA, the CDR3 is TGCAGTGCTAGAACTTCGGGGGCCGGCGCCTACGAGCAGTACTTC. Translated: CSARTSGAGAYEQYF.

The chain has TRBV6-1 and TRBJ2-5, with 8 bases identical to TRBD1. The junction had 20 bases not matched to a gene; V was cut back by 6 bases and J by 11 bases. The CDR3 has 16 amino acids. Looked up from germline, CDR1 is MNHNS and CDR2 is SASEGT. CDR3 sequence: CASRGGQGAAYNEQYF. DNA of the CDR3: TGTGCCAGCAGGGGGGGTCAGGGGGCGGCCTACAATGAGCAGTACTTC.

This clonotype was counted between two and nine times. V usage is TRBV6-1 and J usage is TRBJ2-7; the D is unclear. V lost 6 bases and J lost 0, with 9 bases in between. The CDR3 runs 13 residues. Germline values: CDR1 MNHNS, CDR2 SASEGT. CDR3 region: CASRAGHSYEQYF. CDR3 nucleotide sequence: TGTGCCAGCAGGGCCGGGCACTCCTACGAGCAGTACTTC.

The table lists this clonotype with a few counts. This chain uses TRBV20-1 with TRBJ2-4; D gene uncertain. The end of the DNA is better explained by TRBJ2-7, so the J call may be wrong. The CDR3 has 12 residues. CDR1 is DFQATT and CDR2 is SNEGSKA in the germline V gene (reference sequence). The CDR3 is CSARDIVVEQYF. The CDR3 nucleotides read TGCAGTGCTAGAGATATCGTAGTCGAGCAGTACTTC.

The CDR3 DNA sequence: TGTGCCAGCAGCTTAGATCCGGGTTCGGGAGAGACCCAGTACTTC. Amino acid sequence: CASSLDPGSGETQYF. The chain is built from TRBV7-2 and TRBJ2-5, with unresolved D. The CDR3 loop spans 15 amino acids. Trimming removed 1 base at V and 4 bases at J, with 13 bases between. The germline V gene encodes CDR1 SGHTA and CDR2 FQGNSA.

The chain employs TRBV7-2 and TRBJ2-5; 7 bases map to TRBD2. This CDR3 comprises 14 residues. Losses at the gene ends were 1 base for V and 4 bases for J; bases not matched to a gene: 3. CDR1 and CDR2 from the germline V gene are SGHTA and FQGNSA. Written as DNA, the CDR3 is TGTGCCAGCAGCTTAGGGGACTATCGAGAGACCCAGTACTTC. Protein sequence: CASSLGDYRETQYF. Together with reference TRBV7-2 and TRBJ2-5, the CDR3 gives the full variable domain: GAGVSQSPSNKVTEKGKDVELRCDPISGHTALYWYRQSLGQGLEFLIYFQGNSAPDKSGLPSDRFSAERTGGSVSTLTIQRTQQEDSAVYLCASSLGDYRETQYFGPGTRLLVL.

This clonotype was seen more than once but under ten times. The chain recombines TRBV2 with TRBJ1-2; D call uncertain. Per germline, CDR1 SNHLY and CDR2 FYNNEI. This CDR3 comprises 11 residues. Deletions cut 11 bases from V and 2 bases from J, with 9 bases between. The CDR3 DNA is TGTGCCGGTGGTGAGAACTATGGCTACACCTTC. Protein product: CAGGENYGYTF.

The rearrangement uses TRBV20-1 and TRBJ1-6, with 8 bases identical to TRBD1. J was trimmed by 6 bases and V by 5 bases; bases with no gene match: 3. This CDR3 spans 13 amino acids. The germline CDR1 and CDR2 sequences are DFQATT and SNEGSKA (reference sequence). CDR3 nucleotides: TGCAGTGCTCAGGGGGCTGGTAATTCACCCCTCCACTTT. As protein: CSAQGAGNSPLHF.

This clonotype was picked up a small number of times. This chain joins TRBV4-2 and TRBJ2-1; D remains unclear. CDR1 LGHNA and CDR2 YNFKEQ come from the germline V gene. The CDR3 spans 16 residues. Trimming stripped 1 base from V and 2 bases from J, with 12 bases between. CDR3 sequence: CASSQVTTTPYNEQFF. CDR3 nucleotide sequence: TGTGCCAGCAGCCAAGTCACTACCACCCCCTACAATGAGCAGTTCTTC.

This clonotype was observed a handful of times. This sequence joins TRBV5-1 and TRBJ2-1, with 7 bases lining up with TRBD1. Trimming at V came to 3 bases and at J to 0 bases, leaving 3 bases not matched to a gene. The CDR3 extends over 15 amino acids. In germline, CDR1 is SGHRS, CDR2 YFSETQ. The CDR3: CASSWDSYSYNEQFF. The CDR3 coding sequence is TGCGCCAGCAGCTGGGACAGCTACTCCTACAATGAGCAGTTCTTC.

CDR3 bases: TGCGCCAGCACCTGGGGGGCTGTGGTTTACAATGAGCAGTTCTTC. Translation gives CASTWGAVVYNEQFF. The chain joins TRBV5-1 to TRBJ2-1; D may correspond to TRBD1 or TRBD2 (6 bases each). CDR3 length: 15 amino acids. The V end lost 6 bases, the J end lost 4 bases, and 17 bases lay between the germline ends. Germline V gene sequence: CDR1 SGHRS, CDR2 YFSETQ.

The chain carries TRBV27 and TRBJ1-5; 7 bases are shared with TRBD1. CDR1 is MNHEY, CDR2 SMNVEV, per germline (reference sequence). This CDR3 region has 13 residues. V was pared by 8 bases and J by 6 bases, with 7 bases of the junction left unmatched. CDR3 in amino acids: CASGRQGGQPQHF. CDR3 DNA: TGTGCCAGCGGTAGACAGGGCGGTCAGCCCCAGCATTTT.

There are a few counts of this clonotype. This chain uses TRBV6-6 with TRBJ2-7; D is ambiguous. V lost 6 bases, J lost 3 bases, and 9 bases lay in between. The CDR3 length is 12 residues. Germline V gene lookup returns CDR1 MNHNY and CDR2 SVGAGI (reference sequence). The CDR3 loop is CASSLAFYEQYF. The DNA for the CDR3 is TGTGCCAGCAGCCTTGCATTCTACGAGCAGTACTTC.

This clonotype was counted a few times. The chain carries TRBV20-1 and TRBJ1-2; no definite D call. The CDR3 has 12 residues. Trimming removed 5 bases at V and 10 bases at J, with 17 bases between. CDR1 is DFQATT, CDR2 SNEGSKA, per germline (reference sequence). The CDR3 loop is CSAVTEGSTYTF. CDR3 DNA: TGCAGTGCTGTTACAGAGGGAAGCACCTACACCTTC.

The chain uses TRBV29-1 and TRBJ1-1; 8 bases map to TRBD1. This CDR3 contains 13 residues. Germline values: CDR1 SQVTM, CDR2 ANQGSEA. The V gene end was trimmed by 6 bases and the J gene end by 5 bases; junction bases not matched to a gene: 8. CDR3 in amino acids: CSVLGTGKTEAFF. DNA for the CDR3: TGCAGCGTGCTCGGGACAGGTAAAACTGAAGCTTTCTTT.

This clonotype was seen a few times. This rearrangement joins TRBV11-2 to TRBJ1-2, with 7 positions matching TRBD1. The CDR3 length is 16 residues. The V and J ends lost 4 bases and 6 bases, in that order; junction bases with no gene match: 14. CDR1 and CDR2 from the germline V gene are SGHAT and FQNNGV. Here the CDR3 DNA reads TGTGCCAGCAGCTACCGCCGGGACAGCCAACAGGATGGCTACACCTTC. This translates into CASSYRRDSQQDGYTF.

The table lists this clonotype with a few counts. Here the CDR3 DNA reads TGTGCCAGCACCCCCTTCGAGTGGGGTGAGCAGTTCTTC. This translates into CASTPFEWGEQFF. The chain carries TRBV6-2 or TRBV6-3 and TRBJ2-1; D call uncertain. Per the germline V gene, CDR1 is MNHEY and CDR2 is SVGEGT. V gave up 7 bases and J gave up 9 bases, with 16 bases separating them. CDR3 length: 13 amino acids.

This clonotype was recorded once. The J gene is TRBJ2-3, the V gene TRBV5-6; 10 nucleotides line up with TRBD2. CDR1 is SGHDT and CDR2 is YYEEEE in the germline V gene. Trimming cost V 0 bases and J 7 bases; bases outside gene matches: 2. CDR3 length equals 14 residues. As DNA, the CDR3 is TGTGCCAGCAGCTTGGCGACTAGCGGGTATACGCAGTATTTT. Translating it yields CASSLATSGYTQYF.

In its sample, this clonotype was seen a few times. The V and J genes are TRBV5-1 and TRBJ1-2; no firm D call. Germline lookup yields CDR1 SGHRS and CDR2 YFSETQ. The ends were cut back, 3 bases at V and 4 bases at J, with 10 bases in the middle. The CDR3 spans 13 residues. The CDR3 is CASSSLDGYGYTF. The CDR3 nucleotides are TGCGCCAGCAGCTCTCTGGACGGCTATGGCTACACCTTC.

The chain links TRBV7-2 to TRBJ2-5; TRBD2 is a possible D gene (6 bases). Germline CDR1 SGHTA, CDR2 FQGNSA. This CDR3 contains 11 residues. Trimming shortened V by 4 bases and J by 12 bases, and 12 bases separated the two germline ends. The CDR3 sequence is CASSSGLRKYF. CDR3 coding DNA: TGTGCCAGCAGCTCGGGACTGCGGAAGTACTTC.